These 29 T cell receptor beta chains originate from one sample sequenced in a study of blood T cell repertoires in COVID-19. Repertoires were generated with immunoSEQ multiplex PCR, while TCRdb's copy carries only in-frame clones and drops some. The profile shows 60,000 to 85,000 clones, 60% to 80% of them singletons. Sequencing was performed on peripheral blood. The source is a human donor in a cohort sampled during active COVID-19.

J is TRBJ2-7 and V is TRBV18; 7 bases agree with TRBD2. The CDR3 contains 14 residues. J was trimmed by 6 bases and V by 1 base; bases with no gene match: 6. The germline V gene encodes CDR1 KGHSH and CDR2 LQKENI. CDR3 residues: CASSPLAGPTEQYF. DNA of the CDR3: TGTGCCAGCTCACCACTAGCGGGCCCCACCGAGCAGTACTTC.

Only a few counts were recorded for this clone. The rearrangement uses TRBV7-2 and TRBJ1-1; D is undetermined. The CDR3 has 12 residues. V gave up 1 base and J gave up 11 bases, with 11 bases separating them. Germline V gene lookup returns CDR1 SGHTA and CDR2 FQGNSA. The chain's CDR3 is CASSLGPTEAFF. The CDR3 DNA is TGTGCCAGCAGCTTAGGGCCTACAGAGGCTTTCTTT.

The rearrangement joins TRBV15 to TRBJ2-3; tentative D call: TRBD2 (5 bases). Germline V gene lookup returns CDR1 LNHNV and CDR2 YYDKDF (reference sequence). The CDR3 runs 14 residues. V was trimmed by 2 bases and J by 1 base, leaving 7 bases between them. DNA of the CDR3: TGTGCCACCAGCAGATATAGCGGCACAGATACGCAGTATTTT. It specifies CATSRYSGTDTQYF.

The chain links TRBV15 to TRBJ2-3; D perhaps matches TRBD2 (6 bases). The CDR3 runs to 16 residues. Trimming removed 0 bases at V and 8 bases at J, with 18 bases between. The V gene's germline CDR1 is LNHNV and CDR2 YYDKDF (reference sequence). This CDR3 reads CATSRDLMGGRVTQYF. Written as DNA, the CDR3 is TGTGCCACCAGCAGAGATCTAATGGGAGGCCGGGTTACGCAGTATTTT.

This clone has only one observation. V and J are TRBV19 and TRBJ1-4; TRBD1 agrees at 7 bases. The junction had 8 bases not matched to a gene; V was cut back by 8 bases and J by 5 bases. The CDR3 sequence is 14 residues long. Per the germline V gene, CDR1 is LNHDA and CDR2 is SQIVND (reference sequence). CDR3 coding DNA: TGTGCCAGTGGGGGACAGACGATAAATGAAAAACTGTTTTTT. The encoded protein is CASGGQTINEKLFF.

This chain connects TRBV2 to TRBJ2-1; the D gene is possibly TRBD2 (7 bases). Per germline, CDR1 SNHLY and CDR2 FYNNEI. The CDR3 covers 19 residues. V was pared by 5 bases and J by 0 bases, with 23 bases between. CDR3 sequence reads: CASSNVPPDSGASYNEQFF. In nucleotides, the CDR3 is TGTGCCAGCAGTAACGTACCCCCGGACAGCGGGGCCTCCTACAATGAGCAGTTCTTC.

This chain uses TRBV5-1 with TRBJ2-1; D is possibly TRBD2 (5 bases). V gave up 0 bases and J gave up 6 bases, with 13 bases separating them. The CDR3 runs to 15 residues. Germline values: CDR1 SGHRS, CDR2 YFSETQ. CDR3 bases: TGCGCCAGCAGCTTGGTCCAGACCCGGGGCAATGAGCAGTTCTTC. This sequence encodes CASSLVQTRGNEQFF.

The rearrangement uses TRBV12-2 and TRBJ2-3; the table's TRBD1 call for D was not verified on the DNA. TRBV12-2 is tagged as a pseudogene. This CDR3 has 12 residues. The CDR3 sequence: CASRPAGDPAVF. The CDR3 DNA is TGTGCAAGTCGCCCAGCAGGGGATCCGGCCGTTTTT.

V gene TRBV9 combines with J gene TRBJ2-5; 7 bases align to TRBD1. Germline loops: CDR1 SGDLS, CDR2 YYNGEE. The CDR3 spans 16 residues. With V trimmed by 3 bases and J by 4 bases, 12 bases remained unmatched. The DNA of the CDR3 is TGTGCCAGCAGCGCATTACATGGACAGGATCCAGAGACCCAGTACTTC. This gives the protein CASSALHGQDPETQYF. The full variable domain, with the rest looked up from reference TRBV9 and TRBJ2-5, is DSGVTQTPKHLITATGQRVTLRCSPRSGDLSVYWYQQSLDQGLQFLIQYYNGEERAKGNILERFSAQQFPDLHSELNLSSLELGDSALYFCASSALHGQDPETQYFGPGTRLLVL.

This chain uses TRBV30 with TRBJ2-7, with D perhaps matching TRBD2 (5 bases). This CDR3 spans 17 amino acids. Trimming pared 0 bases from V and 0 bases from J, leaving 18 bases between. Germline CDR1 GTSNPN, CDR2 SVGIG (reference sequence). CDR3 loop: CAWSVRARRLISYEQYF. DNA for the CDR3: TGTGCCTGGAGTGTACGGGCTAGGAGGTTAATCTCCTACGAGCAGTACTTC.

The genes are TRBV30 and TRBJ2-3; TRBD1 matches at 10 bases. CDR1 is GTSNPN, CDR2 SVGIG, per germline (reference sequence). The CDR3 length is 13 residues. Germline trimming cut 8 bases from V and 5 bases from J; bases unmatched to any gene: 7. The CDR3 bases are TGTGCCAGAGACAGGGGGCCACAAGATACGCAGTATTTT. This codes for CARDRGPQDTQYF.

The V gene is TRBV7-2, the J gene TRBJ2-7; possibly TRBD1 for D (6 bases). V lost 1 base and J 2 bases, leaving 15 bases between the germline ends. This CDR3 has 16 amino acids. The germline V gene encodes CDR1 SGHTA and CDR2 FQGNSA. The CDR3 sequence: CASSLEASSGAYEQYF. The CDR3 DNA follows: TGTGCCAGCAGCTTAGAGGCGTCGTCAGGGGCCTACGAGCAGTACTTC. The full variable domain, with the rest looked up from reference TRBV7-2 and TRBJ2-7, is GAGVSQSPSNKVTEKGKDVELRCDPISGHTALYWYRQSLGQGLEFLIYFQGNSAPDKSGLPSDRFSAERTGGSVSTLTIQRTQQEDSAVYLCASSLEASSGAYEQYFGPGTRLTVT.

A few counts support this clone. The J gene is TRBJ2-7, the V gene TRBV18; 7 nucleotides line up with TRBD1. The CDR3 runs to 14 residues. The germline V gene encodes CDR1 KGHSH and CDR2 LQKENI. The V and J ends lost 3 bases and 7 bases, in that order; junction bases with no gene match: 9. The CDR3 loop is CASSPGRGGGEQYF. CDR3 DNA: TGTGCCAGCTCACCCGGTCGAGGGGGCGGTGAGCAGTACTTC.

The chain combines TRBV7-9 with TRBJ2-2, with D tentatively TRBD2 (5 bases). The CDR3 extends over 14 amino acids. Germline V gives CDR1 SEHNR, CDR2 FQNEAQ (reference sequence). Trimming pared 0 bases from V and 4 bases from J, leaving 6 bases between. The CDR3 bases are TGTGCCAGCAGCTTAGCGGGAGCCACCGGGGAGCTGTTTTTT. Its translation is CASSLAGATGELFF.

The V gene is TRBV30, the J gene TRBJ2-6; 7 bases are a match to TRBD1. Losses at the gene ends were 1 base for V and 3 bases for J; bases not matched to a gene: 3. The CDR3 contains 15 residues. The germline CDR1 and CDR2 sequences are GTSNPN and SVGIG (reference sequence). CDR3 sequence reads: CAWSGGGFGANVLTF. The CDR3 DNA reads as TGTGCCTGGAGTGGAGGGGGCTTTGGGGCCAACGTCCTGACTTTC.

The gene calls are TRBV9 and TRBJ2-2, with D perhaps TRBD2 (6 bases). From germline, CDR1 is SGDLS and CDR2 YYNGEE. The CDR3 consists of 16 residues. Trimming left V 4 bases short and J 4 bases short, with 17 bases between. The CDR3, as DNA: TGTGCCAGCAGCACCCAGCGGGTCGCCATCACCGGGGAGCTGTTTTTT. It yields the protein CASSTQRVAITGELFF.

This clone was detected only a few times. The CDR3 here is CASRPKRGGMGTQYF. The CDR3 nucleotides are TGTGCCAGCAGGCCAAAAAGGGGGGGGATGGGTACGCAGTATTTT. The V call is TRBV6-5, the J call TRBJ2-3; tentatively, D is TRBD2 (7 bases). CDR3 length equals 15 residues. CDR1 is MNHEY and CDR2 is SVGAGI in the germline V gene. V gave up 6 bases and J gave up 8 bases, with 21 bases separating them.

The CDR3, as DNA: TGTGCCAGCAGCAATCTAGCGGGGGGTAGGTATGAGCAGTTCTTC. This codes for CASSNLAGGRYEQFF. The chain carries TRBV3-1 (or the pseudogene TRBV3-2) and TRBJ2-1, with TRBD2 identical over 11 bases. J gave up 8 bases and V 5 bases, and 8 bases lay outside the gene matches. The CDR3 sequence is 15 residues long. The germline V gene has CDR1 LGHDT and CDR2 YNNKEL (reference sequence).

J is TRBJ1-5 and V is TRBV19; possibly TRBD1 for D (5 bases). The germline V gene has CDR1 LNHDA and CDR2 SQIVND (reference sequence). Trimming removed 3 bases at V and 4 bases at J, with 16 bases between. There are 16 residues in the CDR3. DNA for the CDR3: TGTGCCAGTAGTATTGAGTTGGGAAAGGGGAATCAGCCCCAGCATTTT. Its protein product is CASSIELGKGNQPQHF.

The chain recombines TRBV9 with TRBJ1-1; D is uncertain. CDR1 and CDR2 from the germline V gene are SGDLS and YYNGEE. CDR3 length: 15 amino acids. V lost 0 bases and J lost 2, with 11 bases in between. CDR3 sequence (DNA): TGTGCCAGCAGCGTAGTCCCTTTCTCTAACACTGAAGCTTTCTTT. Translation gives CASSVVPFSNTEAFF.

The rearrangement uses TRBV5-1 and TRBJ2-1; 11 bases align to TRBD2. The CDR3 has 18 amino acids. Germline CDR1 and CDR2: SGHRS and YFSETQ. The junction had 7 bases not matched to a gene; V was cut back by 1 base and J by 1 base. The CDR3 nucleotides read TGCGCCAGCAGCTTGCGGGGACTAGCGGAGGGGTCCTACAATGAGCAGTTCTTC. Translation gives CASSLRGLAEGSYNEQFF.

The V and J genes are TRBV18 and TRBJ2-7; 8 nucleotides agree with TRBD2. Trimming took 3 bases from V and 2 from J; bases not matched to a gene: 12. The CDR3 has 17 amino acids. Germline V lookup: CDR1 KGHSH, CDR2 LQKENI. Here the CDR3 DNA reads TGTGCCAGCTCACCGTCGGGGGGGCGCGGGTCTACCTACGAGCAGTACGTC. Translation gives CASSPSGGRGSTYEQYV.

The chain has TRBV9 and TRBJ1-4, with D unresolved. Trimming shortened V by 0 bases and J by 8 bases, and 17 bases separated the two germline ends. This CDR3 has 16 amino acids. CDR1 SGDLS and CDR2 YYNGEE come from the germline V gene. The chain's CDR3 is CASSVDVLGVGEKLFF. The CDR3 DNA follows: TGTGCCAGCAGCGTAGACGTCCTGGGAGTTGGGGAAAAACTGTTTTTT.

This chain links TRBV18 with TRBJ2-1; D might be TRBD1 (6 bases). The CDR3 contains 14 residues. V gave up 3 bases and J gave up 4 bases, with 10 bases separating them. Germline V gives CDR1 KGHSH, CDR2 LQKENI. CDR3 in amino acids: CASSPQTGYNEQFF. CDR3 nucleotide sequence: TGTGCCAGCTCACCGCAGACAGGATACAATGAGCAGTTCTTC.

In DNA, the CDR3 is TGCGCCAGCGGAAACGTGGGACAAGGATTCACCGGGGAGCTGTTTTTT. This encodes CASGNVGQGFTGELFF. The chain carries TRBV5-1 and TRBJ2-2, with D tentatively TRBD1 (6 bases). Trimming left V 7 bases short and J 4 bases short, with 20 bases between. The CDR3 runs to 16 residues. Germline V lookup: CDR1 SGHRS, CDR2 YFSETQ.

The chain recombines TRBV6-6 with TRBJ1-2; D is undetermined. The CDR3 is 15 amino acids. Trimming left V 6 bases short and J 8 bases short, with 22 bases between. CDR1 and CDR2 from the germline V gene are MNHNY and SVGAGI (reference sequence). CDR3 sequence (DNA): TGTGCCAGCAGCCGGTGGCCAACGGAGGGTGTCGGCTACACCTTC. It is translated as CASSRWPTEGVGYTF.

Only a few counts were recorded for this clone. The V call is TRBV6-2 or TRBV6-3, the J call TRBJ1-5; D remains unclear. There are 14 residues in the CDR3. Between the trimmed V and J ends, which lost 2 bases and 1 base, there was a span of 6 bases. Germline V gene lookup returns CDR1 MNHEY and CDR2 SVGEGT. The CDR3 reads CASSYILSNQPQHF. The CDR3 DNA reads as TGTGCCAGCAGTTACATTTTAAGCAATCAGCCCCAGCATTTT.

The chain recombines TRBV9 with TRBJ1-2, with TRBD1 identical over 10 bases. V shed 3 bases and J 7 bases; nucleotides not matched to a gene: 12. CDR3 length: 16 residues. The germline gives CDR1 SGDLS, CDR2 YYNGEE. CDR3 sequence: CASSAPPSGQGGGYTF. DNA for the CDR3: TGTGCCAGCAGCGCTCCACCCTCCGGACAGGGGGGTGGCTACACCTTC.

This rearrangement joins TRBV5-3 to TRBJ2-7; the D gene is possibly TRBD2 (5 bases). TRBV5-3 is classed as an ORF, of uncertain function. The V end was cut by 10 bases, the J end by 0 bases, with 23 bases between. The CDR3 loop spans 16 amino acids. The CDR3 nucleotides read TGTGCCGCCCCGGGGAGATCCAGCGCACACTCCTACGAGCAGTACGTC. Encoded protein: CAAPGRSSAHSYEQYV.